Listed below are T cell receptor beta chains from one sample, sequenced in a study of blood T cell repertoires in COVID-19. TCRdb's table, derived via immunoSEQ multiplex PCR, lists solely in-frame clones and lacks some. This table holds roughly 200,000 clones, about nine tenths found once. The sequenced sample was peripheral blood. Receptors originate from a young man with active or convalescent COVID-19. The CDR3 runs from the conserved cysteine through the conserved F or W. D genes are given only for firm matches. Part of the rows lack a size; the others show once, few, many or a class for expanded clones.

clone_size j_call v_call d_call cdr3_aa cdr3_nt
. TRBJ1-3 TRBV4-1 TRBD1 CASSQGTGADSGNTIYF TGCGCCAGCAGCCAAGGGACAGGGGCGGACTCTGGAAACACCATATATTTT
. TRBJ1-1 TRBV9 . CASSEQENTEAFF TGTGCCAGCAGCGAACAGGAGAACACTGAAGCTTTCTTT
. TRBJ2-3 TRBV5-1 TRBD1 CASSPLGDRGTDTQYF TGCGCCAGCAGCCCACTGGGGGACAGGGGCACAGATACGCAGTATTTT
. TRBJ1-4 TRBV2 TRBD1 CASGQVREKLFF TGTGCCAGTGGACAGGTGCGAGAAAAACTGTTTTTT
. TRBJ2-1 TRBV27 . CASSFLAGSYNEQFF TGTGCCAGCAGTTTTTTGGCGGGGTCCTACAATGAGCAGTTCTTC
. TRBJ1-1 TRBV6-6 . CASSPGFMNTEAFF TGTGCCAGCAGTCCAGGGTTTATGAACACTGAAGCTTTCTTT
. TRBJ1-1 TRBV27 . CASSVTGSPAAFF TGTGCCAGCAGTGTAACCGGGTCCCCGGCGGCTTTCTTT
. TRBJ1-2 TRBV30 . CASPWPSNYGYTF TGTGCCTCCCCCTGGCCCTCTAACTATGGCTACACCTTC
. TRBJ1-6 TRBV19 TRBD1 CASSATGTATDYNSPLHF TGTGCCAGTAGCGCGACCGGGACAGCGACCGATTATAATTCACCCCTCCACTTT
. TRBJ2-1 TRBV30 TRBD1 CAWRGTGNNEQFF TGTGCCTGGAGGGGGACAGGGAACAATGAGCAGTTCTTC
. TRBJ1-1 TRBV5-1 . CASSPSQAPNTEAFF TGCGCCAGCAGCCCATCGCAGGCTCCAAACACTGAAGCTTTCTTT
few TRBJ2-1 TRBV9 . CASSVVTGRDNEQFF TGTGCCAGCAGCGTAGTTACAGGGCGCGACAATGAGCAGTTCTTC
. TRBJ1-5 TRBV30 TRBD1 CAWSRPRQGGNQPQHF TGTGCCTGGAGTCGGCCCCGACAGGGCGGCAATCAGCCCCAGCATTTT
. TRBJ2-5 TRBV7-2 TRBD2 CASSDLAGGRETQYF TGTGCCAGCAGCGATCTTGCGGGGGGGCGAGAGACCCAGTACTTC
. TRBJ1-2 TRBV9 . CASSTPGVYGYTF TGTGCCAGCAGCACCCCGGGGGTTTATGGCTACACCTTC
. TRBJ2-7 TRBV7-9 TRBD1 CASSARTGGGFYEQYF TGTGCCAGCAGCGCGAGAACAGGGGGCGGATTTTACGAGCAGTACTTC
. TRBJ1-4 TRBV18 . CASSPDMAEKLFF TGTGCCAGCTCACCGGACATGGCTGAAAAACTGTTTTTT
. TRBJ2-2 TRBV6-5 TRBD1 CASTPYRGRSGELFF TGTGCCAGCACCCCATACAGGGGGCGAAGCGGGGAGCTGTTTTTT
. TRBJ2-1 TRBV6-2/TRBV6-3 TRBD2 CASSYSGEGSYNEQFF TGTGCCAGCAGTTACTCGGGGGAGGGAAGTTACAATGAGCAGTTCTTC
once TRBJ2-7 TRBV14 TRBD2 CASSQSPSGRPYEQYF TGTGCCAGCAGCCAATCGCCTAGCGGGAGACCCTACGAGCAGTACTTC
. TRBJ1-1 TRBV3-1/TRBV3-2 TRBD1 CASSRGTAGNTEAFF TGTGCCAGCAGCCGAGGGACAGCGGGGAACACTGAAGCTTTCTTT
. TRBJ1-2 TRBV10-3 TRBD1 CAIGQGNNYGYTF TGTGCCATCGGACAGGGAAATAACTATGGCTACACCTTC
. TRBJ2-1 TRBV25-1 TRBD2 CASQGILAGDNEQFF TGTGCCAGCCAAGGCATACTAGCGGGAGACAATGAGCAGTTCTTC
. TRBJ1-3 TRBV5-4 . CASSFDSSGNTIYF TGTGCCAGCAGCTTCGACAGCTCTGGAAACACCATATATTTT
. TRBJ1-5 TRBV5-6 . CASSLVGTDSNQPQHF TGTGCCAGCAGCTTGGTTGGGACTGATAGCAATCAGCCCCAGCATTTT
. TRBJ1-1 TRBV10-3 . CATGRQGSMNTEAFF TGTGCCACCGGGAGGCAGGGATCCATGAACACTGAAGCTTTCTTT
. TRBJ2-2 TRBV5-6 . CASSHQQGWAGELFF TGTGCCAGCAGCCATCAACAGGGTTGGGCCGGGGAGCTGTTTTTT
once TRBJ2-3 TRBV27 . CASTSVQDTQYF TGTGCCAGCACGAGTGTGCAAGATACGCAGTATTTT
. TRBJ1-6 TRBV6-2/TRBV6-3 . CASSYSAENSPLHF TGTGCCAGCAGTTACTCGGCGGAGAATTCACCCCTCCACTTT
. TRBJ2-7 TRBV2 TRBD1 CASTRTGAPYEQYF TGTGCCAGCACGCGGACAGGGGCTCCTTACGAGCAGTACTTC
. TRBJ1-2 TRBV9 . CASSGRGYGYTF TGTGCCAGCAGCGGGCGGGGATATGGCTACACCTTC
few TRBJ1-2 TRBV5-1 TRBD1 CASSPLTGQGALGYTF TGCGCCAGCAGCCCTCTGACAGGACAGGGGGCCCTTGGCTACACCTTC
. TRBJ2-7 TRBV14 TRBD1 CASSQRTGFSIYEQYF TGTGCCAGCAGCCAAAGGACAGGGTTTAGTATCTACGAGCAGTACTTC
. TRBJ1-4 TRBV7-9 TRBD1 CASSTGGWDEKLFF TGTGCCAGCAGTACAGGGGGCTGGGATGAAAAACTGTTTTTT
. TRBJ2-5 TRBV27 . CASSTPQFSQYF TGTGCCAGCAGCACCCCACAGTTTTCCCAGTACTTC
few TRBJ2-5 TRBV6-2/TRBV6-3 . CASSYSEGAETQYF TGTGCCAGCAGTTACTCGGAGGGGGCGGAGACCCAGTACTTC
. TRBJ2-5 TRBV9 TRBD2 CASSRTSAFLKETQYF TGTGCCAGCAGTAGGACTAGCGCGTTTCTCAAAGAGACCCAGTACTTC
. TRBJ1-6 TRBV11-3 . CASSLNGLNSPLHF TGTGCCAGCAGCTTAAACGGACTTAATTCACCCCTCCACTTT
. TRBJ1-5 TRBV12-5 . CASGFNIPDNPSQPQHF TGTGCTAGTGGTTTTAATATTCCGGACAATCCGAGTCAGCCCCAGCATTTT
. TRBJ1-2 TRBV5-8 . CASSPRHPNYGYTF TGTGCCAGCAGCCCAAGACATCCTAACTATGGCTACACCTTC